The TCR beta chain under discussion was sequenced for a study of blood T cell repertoires in COVID-19. In the study overall: The cDNA or gDNA used as material had been derived from T cells, B-cell-depleted T cells, or PBMCs.

Some clones are missing from TCRdb's copy, which holds only in-frame ones; the method was immunoSEQ multiplex PCR. The sample holds under 200,000 clones, roughly 80% seen once. The sequenced sample was peripheral blood. This sequence originates from a man aged 55 to 69 with acute or convalescent COVID-19.

Here the CDR3 DNA reads TGTGCCAGCAGGGCCGACTACGTCCAAGAGACCCAGTACTTC. Its translation is CASRADYVQETQYF. The rearrangement links TRBV5-4 to TRBJ2-5; D is perhaps TRBD2 (5 bases). The ends were cut back, 5 bases at V and 1 base at J, with 12 bases in the middle. The germline V gene encodes CDR1 SGHNT and CDR2 YYREEE (reference sequence). CDR3 length: 14 amino acids.